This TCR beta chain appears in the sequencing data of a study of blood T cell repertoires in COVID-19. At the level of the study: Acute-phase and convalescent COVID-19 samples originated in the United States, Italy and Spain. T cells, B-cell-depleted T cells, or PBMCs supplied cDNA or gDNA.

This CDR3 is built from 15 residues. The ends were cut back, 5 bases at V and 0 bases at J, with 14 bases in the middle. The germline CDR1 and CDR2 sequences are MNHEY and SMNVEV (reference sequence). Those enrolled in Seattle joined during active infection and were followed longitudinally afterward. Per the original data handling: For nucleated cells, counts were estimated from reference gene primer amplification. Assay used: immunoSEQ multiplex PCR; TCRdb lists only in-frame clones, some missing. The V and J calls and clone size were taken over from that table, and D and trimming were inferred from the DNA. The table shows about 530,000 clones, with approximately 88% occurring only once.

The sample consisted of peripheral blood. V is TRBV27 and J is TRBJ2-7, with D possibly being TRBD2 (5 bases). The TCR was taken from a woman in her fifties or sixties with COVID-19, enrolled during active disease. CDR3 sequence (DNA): TGTGCCAGCAGTCGCGCAGCGGCGAGCTCCTACGAGCAGTACTTC. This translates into CASSRAAASSYEQYF.